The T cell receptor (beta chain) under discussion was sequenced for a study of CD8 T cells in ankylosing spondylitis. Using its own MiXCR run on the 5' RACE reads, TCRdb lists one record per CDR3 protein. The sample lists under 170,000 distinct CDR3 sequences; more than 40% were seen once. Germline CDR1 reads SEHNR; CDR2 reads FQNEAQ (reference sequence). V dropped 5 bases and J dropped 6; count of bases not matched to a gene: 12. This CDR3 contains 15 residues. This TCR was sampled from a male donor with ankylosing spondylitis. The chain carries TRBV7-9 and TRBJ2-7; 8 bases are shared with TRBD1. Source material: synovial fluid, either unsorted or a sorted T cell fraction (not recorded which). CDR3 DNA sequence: TGTGCCAGCAGCACATGGACAGGGAGGCCCCTCGAGCAGTACTTC. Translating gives CASSTWTGRPLEQYF.